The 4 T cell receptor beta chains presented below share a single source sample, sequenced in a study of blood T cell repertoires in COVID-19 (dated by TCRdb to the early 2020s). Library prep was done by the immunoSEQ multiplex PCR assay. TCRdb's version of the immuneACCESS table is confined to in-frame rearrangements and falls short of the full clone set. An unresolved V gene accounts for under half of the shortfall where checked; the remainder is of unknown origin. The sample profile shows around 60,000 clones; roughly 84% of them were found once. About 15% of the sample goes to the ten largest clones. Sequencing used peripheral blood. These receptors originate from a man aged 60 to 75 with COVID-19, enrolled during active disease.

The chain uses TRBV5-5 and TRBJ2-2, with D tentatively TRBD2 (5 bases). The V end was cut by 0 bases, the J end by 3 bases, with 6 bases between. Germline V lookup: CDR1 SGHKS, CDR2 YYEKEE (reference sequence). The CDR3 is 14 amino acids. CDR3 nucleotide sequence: TGTGCCAGCAGCTTGGTGGAGGACACCGGGGAGCTGTTTTTT. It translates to CASSLVEDTGELFF.

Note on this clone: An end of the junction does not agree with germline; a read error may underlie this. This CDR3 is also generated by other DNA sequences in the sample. The CDR3 loop reads CASSLTAGDEQFF. In nucleotides, the CDR3 is TGTGCCAGCAGCCTAACGGCAGGGGATGAGCAGTTCTTC. This rearrangement joins TRBV7-3 to TRBJ2-1; D may be TRBD1 (6 bases). Germline lookup yields CDR1 SGHTA and CDR2 FQGTGA. The CDR3 has 13 residues.

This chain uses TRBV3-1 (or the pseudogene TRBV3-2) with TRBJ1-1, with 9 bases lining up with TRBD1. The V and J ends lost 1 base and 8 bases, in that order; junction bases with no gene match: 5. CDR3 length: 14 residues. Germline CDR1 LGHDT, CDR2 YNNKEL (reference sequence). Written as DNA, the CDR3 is TGTGCCAGCAGCCAAGTCTCGACAGGGGGAGAAGCTTTCTTT. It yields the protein CASSQVSTGGEAFF.

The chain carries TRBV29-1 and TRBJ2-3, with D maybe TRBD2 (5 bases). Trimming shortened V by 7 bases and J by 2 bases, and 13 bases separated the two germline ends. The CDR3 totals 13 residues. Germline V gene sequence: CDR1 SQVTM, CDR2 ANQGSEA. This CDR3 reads CSAGRGNTDTQYF. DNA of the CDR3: TGCAGCGCCGGACGGGGAAACACAGATACGCAGTATTTT.